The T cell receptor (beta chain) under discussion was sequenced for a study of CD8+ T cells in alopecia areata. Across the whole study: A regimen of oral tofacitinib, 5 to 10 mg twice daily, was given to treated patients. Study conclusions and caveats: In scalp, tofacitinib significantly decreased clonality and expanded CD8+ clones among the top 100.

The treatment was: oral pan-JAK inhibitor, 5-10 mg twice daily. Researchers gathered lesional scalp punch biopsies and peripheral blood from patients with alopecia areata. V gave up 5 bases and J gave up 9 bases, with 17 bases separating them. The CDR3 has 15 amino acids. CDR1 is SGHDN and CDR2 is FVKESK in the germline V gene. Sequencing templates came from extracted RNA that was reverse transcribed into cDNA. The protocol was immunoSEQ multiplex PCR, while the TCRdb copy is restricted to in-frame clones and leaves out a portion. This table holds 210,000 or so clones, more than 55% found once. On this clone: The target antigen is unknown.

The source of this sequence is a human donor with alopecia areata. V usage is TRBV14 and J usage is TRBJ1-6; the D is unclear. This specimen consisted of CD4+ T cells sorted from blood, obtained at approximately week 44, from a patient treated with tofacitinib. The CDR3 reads CASSDAPAFGSPLHF. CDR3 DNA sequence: TGTGCCAGCAGCGACGCCCCAGCTTTCGGTTCACCCCTCCACTTT.